The rows below give T cell receptor beta chains drawn from one sample of a study of CD8+ T cells in alopecia areata. Sequencing used immunoSEQ multiplex PCR; TCRdb keeps in-frame clones, though not all of them. The sample yields 190,000 or so clones, around three fifths seen once. The starting material was CD8+ T cells sorted from blood, obtained at week 24, from a patient treated with tofacitinib. These TCRs come from a human donor with alopecia areata. The CDR3 runs from the conserved cysteine through the conserved F or W. Fields, in order: J gene, V gene, clone size, D gene, CDR3 protein, CDR3 DNA. A D gene is named only where the DNA matches it firmly. Not every row has a clone size; where given, it reads once, few, many or a size class.

TRBJ2-3 TRBV7-2 few . CASSLEGGGHTDTQYF TGTGCCAGCAGCTTAGAGGGCGGGGGACACACAGATACGCAGTATTTT
TRBJ1-2 TRBV13 . TRBD1 CASSTPQGDVYGYTF TGTGCCAGCAGCACACCACAGGGGGATGTTTATGGCTACACCTTC
TRBJ1-2 TRBV7-9 . . CASSSRGGRHDLGNYGYTF TGTGCCAGCAGCTCCCGGGGGGGACGCCACGATTTGGGGAACTATGGCTACACCTTC
TRBJ2-7 TRBV14 . . CASSQGKSGIRALEQYF TGTGCCAGCAGCCAGGGAAAATCCGGGATTCGTGCGTTGGAGCAGTACTTC
TRBJ2-5 TRBV4-2 . TRBD1 CASSHRDSQETQYF TGTGCCAGCAGCCATCGGGACAGCCAAGAGACCCAGTACTTC
TRBJ1-2 TRBV29-1 few TRBD1 CSVEFGQGYGYTF TGCAGCGTTGAGTTCGGACAGGGGTATGGCTACACCTTC
TRBJ2-5 TRBV30 . . CAWSPAEGSETQYF TGTGCCTGGAGTCCAGCCGAGGGGTCGGAGACCCAGTACTTC
TRBJ1-2 TRBV7-9 . . CASSLDRRIYGYTF TGTGCCAGCAGCTTAGATCGCAGGATCTATGGCTACACCTTC
TRBJ1-1 TRBV6-6 . . CASRAGDTEAFF TGTGCCAGCAGGGCAGGGGACACTGAAGCTTTCTTT
TRBJ2-1 TRBV15 . TRBD1 CATSPKVRDRGYNEQFF TGTGCCACCAGTCCCAAGGTCCGGGACAGGGGTTACAATGAGCAGTTCTTC
TRBJ2-7 TRBV7-9 . TRBD1 CASSQGDKSYEQYF TGTGCCAGCAGCCAGGGGGACAAATCCTACGAGCAGTACTTC
TRBJ1-1 TRBV30 . . CAWSVPLGMNTEAFF TGTGCCTGGAGTGTCCCCCTCGGAATGAACACTGAAGCTTTCTTT
TRBJ2-3 TRBV30 . TRBD2 CAWFELGAGGTDTQYF TGTGCCTGGTTTGAGCTGGGAGCGGGGGGCACAGATACGCAGTATTTT
TRBJ2-1 TRBV2 few . CASRARGFLNNEQFF TGTGCCAGCAGGGCAAGGGGATTCCTAAACAATGAGCAGTTCTTC
TRBJ2-7 TRBV5-1 . TRBD1 CASSYRTGVNEQYF TGCGCCAGCAGCTACCGGACAGGGGTGAACGAGCAGTACTTC
TRBJ1-2 TRBV13 . . CASSKQGRYGYTF TGTGCCAGCAGCAAACAGGGCCGATATGGCTACACCTTC
TRBJ2-7 TRBV27 . TRBD2 CASSLGLAGGSYEQYF TGTGCCAGCAGTTTAGGGCTAGCGGGGGGTTCCTACGAGCAGTACTTC
TRBJ1-2 TRBV29-1 few . CSVDPGNGYTF TGCAGCGTTGATCCAGGGAATGGCTACACCTTC
TRBJ2-1 TRBV5-1 . . CASSADNPWNEQFF TGCGCCAGCAGCGCCGATAATCCGTGGAATGAGCAGTTCTTC
TRBJ1-5 TRBV28 . TRBD1 CASSGDRGDQPQHF TGTGCCAGCAGCGGGGACAGGGGAGACCAGCCCCAGCATTTT
TRBJ1-2 TRBV9 . . CASSAIGGYGYTF TGTGCCAGCAGCGCCATCGGAGGCTATGGCTACACCTTC
TRBJ1-2 TRBV28 . . CASSLSQDTDGYTF TGTGCCAGCAGTCTCTCTCAAGACACGGATGGCTACACCTTC
TRBJ1-2 TRBV6-5 . . CASLDTNGYTF TGTGCCAGCCTTGACACGAATGGCTACACCTTC
TRBJ2-2 TRBV5-1 . . CASSLGAPRELFF TGCGCCAGCAGCTTGGGCGCCCCCCGGGAGCTGTTTTTT
TRBJ2-7 TRBV30 few TRBD1 CACGRGPPYEQYF TGTGCCTGCGGCAGGGGGCCCCCCTACGAGCAGTACTTC
TRBJ2-3 TRBV30 . . CAWTFGHAGDTQYF TGTGCCTGGACCTTCGGACACGCTGGGGATACGCAGTATTTT
TRBJ1-5 TRBV30 once TRBD1 CAWSNRGQPQHF TGTGCCTGGAGTAACAGGGGTCAGCCCCAGCATTTT
TRBJ2-7 TRBV5-6 . . CASSVIGSSYEQYF TGTGCCAGCAGCGTCATTGGGAGCTCCTACGAGCAGTACTTC
TRBJ2-1 TRBV18 . TRBD1 CASSPDRGPLYSYNEQFF TGTGCCAGCTCACCCGACAGGGGGCCGTTATATTCCTACAATGAGCAGTTCTTC
TRBJ1-1 TRBV6-5 . TRBD1 CASSYTPQGARTEAFF TGTGCCAGCAGTTACACTCCCCAGGGGGCACGGACTGAAGCTTTCTTT
TRBJ1-1 TRBV30 . . CAWSVYGHSEAFF TGTGCCTGGAGTGTATACGGTCACTCTGAAGCTTTCTTT
TRBJ1-4 TRBV4-1 . . CASSQERGRRVATNEKLFF TGCGCCAGCAGCCAAGAAAGGGGCAGGAGGGTTGCAACTAATGAAAAACTGTTTTTT
TRBJ2-5 TRBV15 . . CATRQQGVETQYF TGTGCCACCAGGCAACAGGGAGTTGAGACCCAGTACTTC
TRBJ1-1 TRBV2 once . CASSEGPGTSYTEAFF TGTGCCAGCAGTGAAGGCCCTGGGACATCCTACACTGAAGCTTTCTTT
TRBJ2-6 TRBV6-6 . . CASSLYSGANVLTF TGTGCCAGCAGTTTGTACTCTGGGGCCAACGTCCTGACTTTC
TRBJ2-7 TRBV11-2 . . CASSLEEFISYEQYF TGTGCCAGCAGCTTAGAGGAGTTTATTTCCTACGAGCAGTACTTC
TRBJ1-1 TRBV7-9 . . CASSSPRDTEAFF TGTGCCAGCAGCTCCCCGAGGGACACTGAAGCTTTCTTT
TRBJ2-7 TRBV30 . . CAWSVGVSYEQYF TGTGCCTGGAGTGTAGGGGTCAGCTACGAGCAGTACTTC
TRBJ1-6 TRBV7-9 . . CASSPGDSPLHF TGTGCCAGCAGCCCCGGGGATTCACCCCTCCACTTT
TRBJ2-1 TRBV27 . . CASSGSGDQFF TGTGCCAGCAGCGGCTCCGGCGATCAGTTCTTC
TRBJ2-5 TRBV20-1 . . CSAKTGLHYF TGCAGTGCCAAAACAGGGCTCCACTACTTC
TRBJ2-5 TRBV30 . . CALIRGLEETQYF TGTGCCTTAATACGGGGGCTGGAAGAGACCCAGTACTTC
TRBJ1-4 TRBV29-1 few TRBD1 CSAHAGGREKLFF TGCAGCGCTCATGCAGGGGGTAGGGAAAAACTGTTTTTT
TRBJ1-5 TRBV5-1 . . CASSLAGGGGQPQHF TGCGCCAGCAGCTTGGCTGGGGGCGGTGGACAGCCCCAGCATTTT
TRBJ2-2 TRBV5-1 . . CASSLAPGTNTGELFF TGCGCCAGCAGCTTGGCACCCGGGACAAACACCGGGGAGCTGTTTTTT
TRBJ2-7 TRBV13 . . CASSLGAVTSYEQYF TGTGCCAGCAGCTTAGGAGCGGTTACCTCCTACGAGCAGTACTTC
TRBJ2-2 TRBV15 . TRBD1 CATSGDRGSSGELFF TGTGCCACCAGCGGGGACAGGGGCAGTTCCGGGGAGCTGTTTTTT